Following are 26 T cell receptor beta chains from one sample sequenced in a study of CD8+ T cells in alopecia areata. It was cDNA, reverse transcribed from extracted RNA, that served as the sequencing template. Here immunoSEQ multiplex PCR was the method, and the copy in TCRdb shows in-frame clones only, minus some. Found here are 140,000 to 150,000 clones, about three fifths of them singletons; the top ten hold 36%. Input material: CD8+ T cells sorted from blood. The origin of the receptors is a human donor in good health.

The chain links TRBV21-1 to TRBJ1-2; the table calls TRBD1, which could not be checked here. TRBV21-1 is marked as a pseudogene. The CDR3 is 13 amino acids. Written as DNA, the CDR3 is TGTGCCACCGGGACAGAAGCTAACTATGGCTACACCTTC. This translates into CATGTEANYGYTF.

Only a few counts were recorded for this clone. The chain recombines TRBV6-6 with TRBJ2-3; 7 nucleotides agree with TRBD2. The germline gives CDR1 MNHNY, CDR2 SVGAGI (reference sequence). The V and J ends lost 2 bases and 0 bases, in that order; junction bases with no gene match: 2. CDR3 length: 15 residues. The CDR3 loop reads CASSYEAGSTDTQYF. The DNA for the CDR3 is TGTGCCAGCAGTTACGAAGCGGGAAGCACAGATACGCAGTATTTT.

The chain couples TRBV4-2 to TRBJ2-7, with 8 bases that match TRBD2. With 4 bases clipped from V and 3 bases from J, the junction kept 8 bases outside the gene matches. In germline, CDR1 is LGHNA, CDR2 YNFKEQ. CDR3 length equals 15 residues. CDR3 region: CASSPKLAANYEQYF. CDR3 in DNA: TGTGCCAGCAGCCCCAAACTAGCGGCTAACTACGAGCAGTACTTC.

This CDR3 is CASSQEDRGNNQPQHF. The CDR3 coding sequence is TGCGCCAGCAGCCAAGAGGACAGGGGAAATAATCAGCCCCAGCATTTT. J is TRBJ1-5 and V is TRBV4-1; the match to TRBD1 covers 9 bases. The CDR3 has 16 residues. V shed 0 bases and J 4 bases; nucleotides not matched to a gene: 4. The germline V gene encodes CDR1 MGHRA and CDR2 YSYEKL.

The chain recombines TRBV25-1 with TRBJ2-5; D call uncertain. The germline V gene encodes CDR1 MGHDK and CDR2 SYGVNS. The CDR3 consists of 11 residues. V lost 4 bases, J lost 5 bases, and 5 bases lay in between. CDR3 coding DNA: TGTGCCAGCAGTGCGAGGGAGACCCAGTACTTC. It encodes CASSARETQYF.

The CDR3, as DNA: TGCAGCGCCTCCGGGACAGGGACTTACGAGCAGTACTTC. Its translation is CSASGTGTYEQYF. This chain joins TRBV29-1 and TRBJ2-7, with TRBD1 identical over 9 bases. The germline CDR1 and CDR2 sequences are SQVTM and ANQGSEA. V lost 7 bases, J lost 4 bases, and 8 bases stayed unmatched. The CDR3 length is 13 residues.

The chain links TRBV13 to TRBJ1-2; unclear D gene. Germline CDR1 PRHDT, CDR2 FYEKMQ (reference sequence). This CDR3 has 15 amino acids. Between the trimmed V and J ends, which lost 5 bases and 3 bases, there was a span of 16 bases. The CDR3 sequence is CASSTRRQADYGYTF. The CDR3 DNA follows: TGTGCCAGCAGCACCCGGCGCCAGGCGGACTATGGCTACACCTTC.

V is TRBV9 and J is TRBJ2-5, with D perhaps assigned TRBD1 or TRBD2 (6 bases each). The CDR3 runs 14 residues. Germline V CDR1 and CDR2: SGDLS, YYNGEE. Trimming removed 0 bases at V and 4 bases at J, with 10 bases between. In DNA form, the CDR3 reads TGTGCCAGCAGCGTAGAAGGGGGGAGAGAGACCCAGTACTTC. This gives the protein CASSVEGGRETQYF.

The rearrangement joins TRBV4-1 to TRBJ2-2; TRBD2 aligns across 12 bases. The length of the CDR3 is 17 residues. Trimming removed 5 bases from V and 4 bases from J; junction bases left unmatched: 8. Germline loops: CDR1 MGHRA, CDR2 YSYEKL. The CDR3 sequence is CASSSLAGGPGTGELFF. The CDR3 DNA reads as TGCGCCAGCAGCTCTCTAGCGGGAGGGCCCGGCACCGGGGAGCTGTTTTTT.

This clone occurred a few times. The chain combines TRBV5-1 with TRBJ2-7; TRBD2 might be the D (5 bases). The V gene lost 6 bases and the J gene lost 6 bases, with 13 bases spanning the gap. Germline V lookup: CDR1 SGHRS, CDR2 YFSETQ. This CDR3 contains 12 residues. The CDR3 sequence is CASMGSLGEQYF. The CDR3 DNA sequence: TGCGCCAGCATGGGGAGTTTGGGCGAGCAGTACTTC.

This chain joins TRBV7-2 and TRBJ2-1; D remains ambiguous. The CDR3 has 13 residues. Germline V gene lookup returns CDR1 SGHTA and CDR2 FQGNSA. V lost 5 bases and J 10 bases, leaving 15 bases between the germline ends. As DNA, the CDR3 is TGTGCCAGCAGCGAAGAGGCGACGAGCGAGCAGTTCTTC. It is translated as CASSEEATSEQFF.

The chain uses TRBV11-2 and TRBJ2-2; no reliable D call. Per germline, CDR1 SGHAT and CDR2 FQNNGV. V lost 5 bases to trimming and J lost 6 bases, with 19 bases between them. The CDR3 consists of 16 residues. The CDR3 is CASSRDLRSLAGELFF. The CDR3 region has the DNA TGTGCCAGCAGCCGCGACCTGAGGAGCCTCGCCGGGGAGCTGTTTTTT. The entire variable domain, with the rest obtained from reference TRBV11-2 and TRBJ2-2, is as follows: EAGVAQSPRYKIIEKRQSVAFWCNPISGHATLYWYQQILGQGPKLLIQFQNNGVVDDSQLPKDRFSAERLKGVDSTLKIQPAKLEDSAVYLCASSRDLRSLAGELFFGEGSRLTVL.

V is TRBV29-1 and J is TRBJ2-7, with D perhaps TRBD2 (6 bases). Between the trimmed V and J ends, which lost 6 bases and 3 bases, there was a span of 9 bases. CDR1 and CDR2 (germline): SQVTM, ANQGSEA. This CDR3 region has 11 residues. CDR3: CSVRTNYEQYF. The CDR3 DNA sequence: TGCAGCGTCAGGACTAACTACGAGCAGTACTTC.

The CDR3 protein is CASSSQLAGSTDTQYF. CDR3 in DNA: TGTGCCAGCAGTTCCCAACTAGCGGGGAGCACAGATACGCAGTATTTT. The rearrangement joins TRBV6-5 to TRBJ2-3; TRBD2 aligns across 10 bases. J was trimmed by 0 bases and V by 4 bases; bases with no gene match: 4. Germline-derived CDR1 and CDR2 are MNHEY and SVGAGI. The CDR3 is 16 residues long.

The rearrangement joins TRBV6-5 to TRBJ2-1; no clear D. The CDR3 has 12 amino acids. Deletions cut 6 bases from V and 6 bases from J, with 9 bases between. Germline V gene lookup returns CDR1 MNHEY and CDR2 SVGAGI. CDR3 nucleotide sequence: TGTGCCAGCAGCTTAGGCAGCAATGAGCAGTTCTTC. This sequence encodes CASSLGSNEQFF.

This chain connects TRBV27 to TRBJ2-2; D perhaps matches TRBD2 (5 bases). The CDR3 consists of 11 residues. Trimming pared 8 bases from V and 6 bases from J, leaving 7 bases between. CDR1 is MNHEY, CDR2 SMNVEV, per germline (reference sequence). The CDR3 DNA is TGTGCCAGCGAAGCGGCCGGGGAGCTGTTTTTT. This encodes CASEAAGELFF.

J is TRBJ2-7 and V is TRBV5-4; tentatively, D is TRBD1 or TRBD2 (6 bases each). Trimming removed 0 bases at V and 4 bases at J, with 11 bases between. Per the germline V gene, CDR1 is SGHNT and CDR2 is YYREEE (reference sequence). The CDR3 covers 14 residues. In DNA, the CDR3 is TGTGCCAGCAGCTTGGAGGGGGGACTTTACGAGCAGTACTTC. Its translation: CASSLEGGLYEQYF.

The gene calls are TRBV29-1 and TRBJ2-1; no clear D. This CDR3 has 15 residues. Germline CDR1 is SQVTM and CDR2 is ANQGSEA. Between the trimmed V and J ends, which lost 4 bases and 4 bases, there was a span of 17 bases. CDR3 DNA sequence: TGCAGCGTTGGCCGTCGTGGTTCGTCTTACAATGAGCAGTTCTTC. It codes for CSVGRRGSSYNEQFF.

In this sample, this clone turned up a few times. The genes are TRBV29-1 and TRBJ2-2; D could derive from TRBD1 or TRBD2 (6 bases each). In germline, CDR1 is SQVTM, CDR2 ANQGSEA. Trimming pared 3 bases from V and 3 bases from J, leaving 20 bases between. This CDR3 is built from 17 residues. The CDR3 sequence: CSVDVEGGIHHTGELFF. The DNA of the CDR3 is TGCAGCGTTGATGTGGAAGGGGGGATTCACCACACCGGGGAGCTGTTTTTT.

The chain couples TRBV11-2 to TRBJ2-1; no firm D call. Trimming took off 4 bases at V and 10 bases at J, with 8 bases between the two ends. The CDR3 is made up of 11 amino acids. The germline V gene has CDR1 SGHAT and CDR2 FQNNGV. For the CDR3, the DNA is TGTGCCAGCAGCTCCTTAGAGGAGCAGTTCTTC. Protein: CASSSLEEQFF. Looking up the rest from reference TRBV11-2 and TRBJ2-1 gives the full variable domain: EAGVAQSPRYKIIEKRQSVAFWCNPISGHATLYWYQQILGQGPKLLIQFQNNGVVDDSQLPKDRFSAERLKGVDSTLKIQPAKLEDSAVYLCASSSLEEQFFGPGTRLTVL.

V is TRBV6-5 and J is TRBJ2-1; D is unclear. The CDR3 sequence is 12 residues long. Germline V gene sequence: CDR1 MNHEY, CDR2 SVGAGI. The V and J ends lost 5 bases and 10 bases respectively, with 12 bases between them. CDR3 region: CASSRTMAEQFF. CDR3 sequence (DNA): TGTGCCAGCAGTCGGACGATGGCCGAGCAGTTCTTC.

Comments on this clone: A read error may account for a junction end that differs from germline. The chain is built from TRBV23-1 and TRBJ1-1; D unclear. TRBV23-1 is known as an ORF, though its function is uncertain. The CDR3 is made up of 14 amino acids. The CDR3 DNA is TGCGCCAGCAGTCGAGGCAGTTGCTCTTCTGAAGCTCTCTTT. Encoded protein: CASSRGSCSSEALF.

The rearrangement uses TRBV13 and TRBJ1-2; no definite D call. V was pared by 4 bases and J by 6 bases, with 15 bases between. This CDR3 is built from 14 residues. CDR1 PRHDT and CDR2 FYEKMQ come from the germline V gene (reference sequence). The CDR3 nucleotides read TGTGCCAGCAGCTATGTCACAGAAATTGATGGCTACACCTTC. Encoded protein: CASSYVTEIDGYTF.

The rearrangement joins TRBV29-1 to TRBJ2-7; 7 bases match TRBD2. Germline-derived CDR1 and CDR2 are SQVTM and ANQGSEA. This CDR3 has 16 residues. Unmatched junction bases numbered 15, after V lost 1 base and J lost 6 bases. CDR3 DNA: TGCAGCGTTGAAGCCCCATCCGGGGGGAGGGCCAGCGAGCAGTACTTC. Translation: CSVEAPSGGRASEQYF.

In this sample, this clone turned up once. The chain carries TRBV2 and TRBJ2-5, with a possible D match to TRBD2 (6 bases). The V gene's germline CDR1 is SNHLY and CDR2 FYNNEI. V lost 5 bases and J lost 5, with 15 bases in between. The CDR3 totals 14 residues. The CDR3: CASSPGVLQETQYF. The CDR3, as DNA: TGTGCCAGCAGTCCGGGAGTCCTCCAGGAGACCCAGTACTTC.

This clone was observed a handful of times. This chain uses TRBV19 with TRBJ1-5; D unresolved. Germline CDR1 LNHDA, CDR2 SQIVND (reference sequence). Deletions cut 1 base from V and 7 bases from J, with 8 bases between. The length of the CDR3 is 13 residues. CDR3 bases: TGTGCCAGTAGTATAGGAGGAAGGCAGCCCCAGCATTTT. It codes for CASSIGGRQPQHF.